This TCR beta chain emerged from a study of blood T cell repertoires in COVID-19 (dated by TCRdb to between 2020 and 2021). Study-wide context: The collaborator samples originated in the United States, Italy and Spain and spanned the acute and convalescent phases of COVID-19. Where HLA class I and class II types were available, the types were taken from metadata supplied by the sample provider, not from assay-based typing. The repertoires were released in a freely available public database meant as a resource for research on the immune response to SARS-CoV-2. The samples were drawn from two sources: the first 160 participants of the ongoing ImmuneRACE study, and over 950 subjects contributed by 6 global collaborators. The prospective study material was composed of cDNA or gDNA derived from T cells, B-cell-depleted T cells, or PBMCs. A de-identified subject ID, COVID-19 status, age in years and sex were almost always included in the sample metadata. Subjects who had been exposed to COVID-19, were actively infected with it, or had recovered from it provided the deeply sampled blood TCRbeta repertoires that made up the dataset. The paper as a whole reports these results and caveats: The quantity of clinical and demographic metadata differed by source and by participant and was supplied without curation.

Comment on this clone: Its recognized antigen is unknown. No base quality values were provided; no much bigger clone lies one nucleotide off.

Trimming takes 0 bases off V and 15 bases off J; junction bases not matched to a gene: 9. From cysteine to phenylalanine, the CDR3 is 15 amino acids long. Left in the record is the CDR3 DNA by itself, 45 bases read in frame from the first base. The germline V gene (reference sequence) provides CDR1 LGHDT and CDR2 YNNKEL. Whole blood was collected in K2EDTA tubes by collaborating institutions according to the institutions' own protocols. Collaborator samples were shipped for TCRbeta analysis as frozen whole blood, isolated PBMCs, or DNA extracted from either sample type. TCRbeta CDR3 regions were amplified from genomic DNA by means of the immunoSEQ Assay, a bias-controlled multiplex PCR. On the study's bioinformatics: Within the assay, amplification of reference gene primers was used to estimate how many nucleated cells each sample contained. To quantify the absolute abundance of each unique TCRbeta CDR3 rearrangement, sequence reads were collapsed and filtered. For each sample, productive Simpson clonality was calculated as the square root of Simpson's diversity index across productive rearrangements. This immuneACCESS table, as held by TCRdb, lists in-frame sequences with V and J called but not all clones. Of the missing ones, under half trace to an unresolved V gene in checked studies; the others have no known cause. V, J and clone size reflect that table, while D and trimming were determined from the DNA. The sample records more than 50,000 clones, more than 85% of which are singletons. 3.1% of the sample belongs to the ten largest clones.

Sequencing was done on a sample of peripheral blood. The receptor chain draws on TRBV3-1 (or the pseudogene TRBV3-2) and TRBJ2-1; TRBD2 lines up with 12 middle nucleotides. The receptor was isolated from a human donor in a cohort sampled during active COVID-19. The sequence in DNA is TGTGCCAGCAGCCAAGACCAAGAACTAGCGGGAGGTTCGTTCTTC. Its amino acids are CASSQDQELAGGSFF.